These 15 T cell receptor beta chains came from one sample sequenced in a study of regulatory T cells in long-lasting Graves disease. Through Arm-PCR of CDR3 regions and iRepertoire HTBI primers, TCR beta libraries were built. TCRdb passed the multiplex PCR reads through MiXCR, listing each CDR3 protein once. The sample includes more than 400,000 distinct CDR3 sequences, roughly 17% of them seen just once. This sample's time point: newly diagnosed GD, antithyroid drugs for less than 3 months. The TCR library was made from RNA that had been extracted from PBMCs in TRIzol. Another study also made use of these data, one on T cells in Graves' hyperthyroidism and ophthalmopathy.

The sample here was peripheral blood mononuclear cells (PBMCs), taken at new diagnosis, from a patient treated with antithyroid drugs. Receptors originate from a man aged 40-49 years with Graves disease.

The V and J genes are TRBV12-3 or TRBV12-4 and TRBJ2-1; 9 bases are a match to TRBD2. CDR3 size: 19 residues. Unmatched junction bases numbered 16, after V lost 5 bases and J lost 2 bases. CDR3 in amino acids: CASSPRGGAASGTYNEQFF. DNA for the CDR3: TGTGCCAGCAGTCCCCGCGGGGGGGCAGCTAGCGGAACCTACAATGAGCAGTTCTTC.

This clonotype showed up many times. The genes are TRBV28 and TRBJ1-2; TRBD1 might be the D (5 bases). CDR3 length: 14 amino acids. The germline gives CDR1 MDHEN, CDR2 SYDVKM. V was cut by 5 bases and J by 4 bases, with 14 bases left in between. The CDR3 DNA is TGTGCCAGCAGTCTCAGAATGGGGGGCTATGGCTACACCTTC. Its translation: CASSLRMGGYGYTF.

In its sample, this clonotype was seen many times. The rearrangement links TRBV7-6 to TRBJ2-7, with 11 nucleotides matching TRBD2. The length of the CDR3 is 16 residues. V was clipped by 5 bases and J by 2 bases; unmatched bases: 8. CDR1 and CDR2 from the germline V gene are SGHVS and FNYEAQ. Here the CDR3 reads CASSPLGTSGTYEQYF. The CDR3, as DNA: TGTGCCAGCAGCCCCCTCGGGACTAGCGGCACCTACGAGCAGTACTTC.

The chain couples TRBV6-2 or TRBV6-3 to TRBJ2-7; 7 bases agree with TRBD1. CDR3 length equals 17 residues. Looked up from germline, CDR1 is MNHEY and CDR2 is SVGEGT. With 0 bases clipped from V and 3 bases from J, the junction kept 11 bases outside the gene matches. CDR3 region: CASSYSKGEGALYEQYF. For the CDR3, the DNA is TGTGCCAGCAGTTACTCGAAAGGAGAGGGGGCACTCTACGAGCAGTACTTC.

This chain joins TRBV14 and TRBJ1-2; D not resolved. Looked up from germline, CDR1 is SGHDN and CDR2 is FVKESK. This CDR3 has 14 residues. Trimming took 1 base from V and 4 from J, leaving 10 bases between them. The CDR3 sequence: CASSQVKGSYGYTF. In nucleotides, the CDR3 is TGTGCCAGCAGCCAAGTTAAGGGCTCCTATGGCTACACCTTC. The full variable domain, in which reference TRBV14 and TRBJ1-2 provide the parts outside the CDR3, is EAGVTQFPSHSVIEKGQTVTLRCDPISGHDNLYWYRRVMGKEIKFLLHFVKESKQDESGMPNNRFLAERTGGTYSTLKVQPAELEDSGVYFCASSQVKGSYGYTFGSGTRLTVV.

This clonotype was seen at least ten times. The chain recombines TRBV5-1 with TRBJ1-6; 9 bases match TRBD1. Germline CDR1 SGHRS, CDR2 YFSETQ. This CDR3 has 14 amino acids. The V and J ends lost 4 bases and 7 bases, in that order; junction bases with no gene match: 3. This chain's CDR3 is CASSQQGANSPLHF. The CDR3 DNA reads TGCGCCAGCAGCCAACAGGGGGCCAATTCACCCCTCCACTTT.

V usage is TRBV7-6 and J usage is TRBJ2-7, with a weak D call TRBD2 (5 bases). The CDR3 consists of 15 residues. The germline V gene has CDR1 SGHVS and CDR2 FNYEAQ. V was clipped by 1 base and J by 3 bases, with 13 bases between them. The chain's CDR3 is CASSLGGAVVYEQYF. DNA for the CDR3: TGTGCCAGCAGCTTAGGCGGAGCGGTCGTCTACGAGCAGTACTTC.

This clonotype was observed many times. The J gene is TRBJ2-5, the V gene TRBV27; possible D gene TRBD2, 6 bases. CDR3 length: 16 residues. Germline CDR1 and CDR2: MNHEY and SMNVEV (reference sequence). V lost 3 bases, J lost 0 bases, and 14 bases lay in between. CDR3 protein: CASSLGGSGDQETQYF. In nucleotides, the CDR3 is TGTGCCAGCAGTTTGGGTGGTAGCGGAGACCAAGAGACCCAGTACTTC.

This clonotype showed up many times. The V call is TRBV12-3 or TRBV12-4, the J call TRBJ2-3, with 9 bases lining up with TRBD1. This CDR3 spans 16 amino acids. J lost 2 bases, V lost 1 base, and 4 bases had no gene match. CDR3 residues: CASSLGGTGFTDTQYF. The CDR3 DNA reads TGTGCCAGCAGTTTAGGTGGGACAGGGTTCACAGATACGCAGTATTTT.

This clonotype was picked up many times. This chain uses TRBV2 with TRBJ1-5; D remains unclear. Germline loops: CDR1 SNHLY, CDR2 FYNNEI. This CDR3 spans 14 amino acids. V lost 10 bases to trimming and J lost 3 bases, with 16 bases between them. The CDR3 loop is CAIQSRVNNQPQHF. CDR3 bases: TGTGCCATCCAATCCCGGGTAAACAATCAGCCCCAGCATTTT.

This clonotype came up many times. The chain uses TRBV10-3 and TRBJ2-1; unclear D gene. From germline, CDR1 is ENHRY and CDR2 SYGVKD. Trimming shortened V by 0 bases and J by 3 bases, and 12 bases separated the two germline ends. The CDR3 extends over 16 amino acids. The CDR3 DNA is TGTGCCATCAGTGAGTCCGACGGAACTATCTACAATGAGCAGTTCTTC. Its translation is CAISESDGTIYNEQFF.

J is TRBJ2-2 and V is TRBV14; D uncertain. This CDR3 is 13 amino acids long. Trimming removed 2 bases from V and 6 bases from J, with 7 bases in between. The germline V gene has CDR1 SGHDN and CDR2 FVKESK. DNA of the CDR3: TGTGCCAGCAGCCAAAGTAATGCCGGGGAGCTGTTTTTT. Protein sequence: CASSQSNAGELFF.

This clonotype was observed at least ten times. The rearrangement uses TRBV10-3 and TRBJ2-1; D gene unclear. Trimming shortened V by 2 bases and J by 3 bases, and 11 bases separated the two germline ends. The CDR3 extends over 15 amino acids. The germline V gene encodes CDR1 ENHRY and CDR2 SYGVKD. CDR3: CAISEVIHLYNEQFF. The CDR3 DNA reads as TGTGCCATCAGTGAGGTCATCCACCTCTACAATGAGCAGTTCTTC.

V and J are TRBV5-4 and TRBJ2-7; TRBD2 matches 9 bases. Germline values: CDR1 SGHNT, CDR2 YYREEE (reference sequence). The junction had 14 bases not matched to a gene; V was cut back by 1 base and J by 6 bases. The length of the CDR3 is 17 residues. As DNA, the CDR3 is TGTGCCAGCAGCTTGTCCCTAGCGGGGAGGGCCACAGTCGAGCAGTACTTC. It encodes CASSLSLAGRATVEQYF.

This clonotype has at least ten counts. V and J are TRBV25-1 and TRBJ2-7; 10 bases line up with TRBD2. V dropped 3 bases and J dropped 2; count of bases not matched to a gene: 10. Germline assignment: CDR1 MGHDK and CDR2 SYGVNS. The CDR3 is made up of 17 amino acids. CDR3 bases: TGTGCCAGCAGTGAGAGGGCTAGCGGGAGTCCCACCTACGAGCAGTACTTC. Protein sequence: CASSERASGSPTYEQYF.